These 21 T cell receptor beta chains were sequenced from one sample in a study of cytomegalovirus exposure and HLA in healthy donors. The primer mix had 60 Vbeta and 13 Jbeta primers. Data came from immunoSEQ multiplex PCR; TCRdb stores just in-frame clones and leaves some out. The sample comprises about 150,000 clones, around 75% of which are singletons, and around 7% rests with the top ten. Sequenced: PBMCs. The receptors were sampled from a man aged 25 to 40 in good health and CMV-seronegative.

This clone has just a few counts. The chain joins TRBV5-4 to TRBJ2-7; D uncertain. The germline V gene encodes CDR1 SGHNT and CDR2 YYREEE (reference sequence). V was cut by 0 bases and J by 2 bases, with 6 bases left in between. The CDR3 runs to 13 residues. CDR3 region: CASSLGPTYEQYF. For the CDR3, the DNA is TGTGCCAGCAGCTTGGGGCCAACCTACGAGCAGTACTTC.

The V and J genes are TRBV6-1 and TRBJ2-5; tentative D call: TRBD1 (6 bases). V shed 7 bases and J shed 2 bases, with 11 bases lying between them. CDR1 is MNHNS, CDR2 SASEGT, per germline. The CDR3 totals 13 residues. CDR3 amino acids: CASNEGEQETQYF. Here the CDR3 DNA reads TGTGCCAGCAACGAGGGGGAACAAGAGACCCAGTACTTC.

This clone appeared once. The J gene is TRBJ2-3, the V gene TRBV11-1; TRBD2 matches at 8 bases. Trimming cost V 5 bases and J 0 bases; bases outside gene matches: 10. The CDR3 has 17 amino acids. Per the germline V gene, CDR1 is SGHAT and CDR2 is FQDESV (reference sequence). CDR3 sequence reads: CASSPRGAGASTDTQYF. CDR3 nucleotides: TGTGCCAGCAGCCCCCGGGGAGCGGGGGCTAGCACAGATACGCAGTATTTT.

This clone was picked up one time. The chain combines TRBV18 with TRBJ1-4; TRBD1 matches 7 bases. This CDR3 comprises 15 residues. J gave up 7 bases and V 0 bases, and 5 bases lay outside the gene matches. CDR1 and CDR2 (germline): KGHSH, LQKENI. The CDR3 region is CASSPPGRGSEKLFF. In DNA form, the CDR3 reads TGTGCCAGCTCACCACCGGGCAGGGGGAGTGAAAAACTGTTTTTT.

The chain has TRBV4-1 and TRBJ2-7; 14 bases are shared with TRBD2. Germline CDR1 reads MGHRA; CDR2 reads YSYEKL. The CDR3 runs 17 residues. V shed 4 bases and J 2 bases; nucleotides not matched to a gene: 7. CDR3 residues: CASSPGLAGESTYEQYF. CDR3 coding DNA: TGCGCCAGCAGCCCGGGACTAGCGGGAGAGTCCACCTACGAGCAGTACTTC.

V usage is TRBV28 and J usage is TRBJ1-5; D is perhaps TRBD1 (5 bases). The germline V and J ends were trimmed by 3 bases and 1 base, with 13 bases remaining between them. This CDR3 region has 16 residues. CDR1 is MDHEN, CDR2 SYDVKM, per germline. The CDR3 DNA is TGTGCCAGCAGTTTTACACGTCGGGGGAGCAATCAGCCCCAGCATTTT. Residues: CASSFTRRGSNQPQHF. Combining the CDR3 with reference TRBV28 and TRBJ1-5 gives the whole variable domain DVKVTQSSRYLVKRTGEKVFLECVQDMDHENMFWYRQDPGLGLRLIYFSYDVKMKEKGDIPEGYSVSREKKERFSLILESASTNQTSMYLCASSFTRRGSNQPQHFGDGTRLSIL.

The chain links TRBV29-1 to TRBJ1-1; D gene ambiguous. The CDR3 is made up of 12 amino acids. The ends were cut back, 4 bases at V and 3 bases at J, with 9 bases in the middle. Per the germline V gene, CDR1 is SQVTM and CDR2 is ANQGSEA. CDR3 residues: CSVVESYTEAFF. CDR3 DNA sequence: TGCAGCGTTGTTGAGTCCTACACTGAAGCTTTCTTT.

The genes are TRBV11-3 and TRBJ2-1, with D perhaps matching TRBD1 (6 bases). Germline V lookup: CDR1 SGHNT, CDR2 YENEEA. The CDR3 totals 14 residues. V was trimmed by 0 bases and J by 8 bases, leaving 11 bases between them. The CDR3 DNA reads as TGTGCCAGCAGCTTAGAACGCAGGGGTCATGAGCAGTTCTTC. Translating it yields CASSLERRGHEQFF.

CDR3 in amino acids: CASSPRAGYTF. The CDR3, as DNA: TGTGCCAGCAGTCCGAGGGCCGGCTACACCTTC. V usage is TRBV6-1 and J usage is TRBJ1-2; D ambiguous. The CDR3 has 11 residues. Per germline, CDR1 MNHNS and CDR2 SASEGT. V lost 5 bases to trimming and J lost 8 bases, with 9 bases between them.

The V and J genes are TRBV2 and TRBJ2-5; TRBD2 is a possible D gene (5 bases). Germline V CDR1 and CDR2: SNHLY, FYNNEI. The CDR3 covers 16 residues. Trimming removed 2 bases at V and 0 bases at J, with 13 bases between. CDR3 residues: CASSEWLTGNQETQYF. In DNA form, the CDR3 reads TGTGCCAGCAGTGAATGGTTAACGGGGAACCAAGAGACCCAGTACTTC. Full variable domain (missing parts from reference TRBV2 and TRBJ2-5): EPEVTQTPSHQVTQMGQEVILRCVPISNHLYFYWYRQILGQKVEFLVSFYNNEISEKSEIFDDQFSVERPDGSNFTLKIRSTKLEDSAMYFCASSEWLTGNQETQYFGPGTRLLVL.

The rearrangement links TRBV2 to TRBJ2-3; D is possibly TRBD1 (5 bases). From germline, CDR1 is SNHLY and CDR2 FYNNEI. V lost 8 bases to trimming and J lost 2 bases, with 14 bases between them. CDR3 length: 14 residues. The CDR3 coding sequence is TGTGCCAGCGGCTATACAGGAAACACAGATACGCAGTATTTT. It encodes CASGYTGNTDTQYF.

The rearrangement joins TRBV6-5 to TRBJ1-5; D remains ambiguous. This CDR3 contains 12 residues. The V gene's germline CDR1 is MNHEY and CDR2 SVGAGI. Deletions cut 2 bases from V and 6 bases from J, with 5 bases between. The CDR3 coding sequence is TGTGCCAGCAGTTACCCAGGTCAGCCCCAGCATTTT. Its translation: CASSYPGQPQHF.

V and J are TRBV28 and TRBJ2-3, with 7 bases matching TRBD2. The CDR3 contains 15 residues. Germline V lookup: CDR1 MDHEN, CDR2 SYDVKM. V lost 6 bases to trimming and J lost 0 bases; unmatched junction nucleotides: 6. The CDR3 DNA is TGTGCCAGCAGCCCTGGGGGGGTTAGCACAGATACGCAGTATTTT. Its protein product is CASSPGGVSTDTQYF.

This clone was seen only a few times. CDR3 protein: CASSLLFRGYTF. As DNA, the CDR3 is TGTGCCAGCAGCTTGTTGTTCCGTGGCTACACCTTC. The chain combines TRBV5-8 with TRBJ1-2; D remains unclear. This CDR3 is 12 amino acids long. Per the germline V gene, CDR1 is SGHTS and CDR2 is YDEGEE. Trimming shortened V by 1 base and J by 7 bases, and 8 bases separated the two germline ends.

This clone was counted between two and nine times. Additional DNA sequences in this sample encode the identical CDR3. The V call is TRBV2, the J call TRBJ2-4, with D tentatively TRBD1 (6 bases). In germline, CDR1 is SNHLY, CDR2 FYNNEI. The V end lost 6 bases, the J end lost 0 bases, and 9 bases lay between the germline ends. This CDR3 has 14 residues. The CDR3 is CASRDSLAKNIQYF. The CDR3 DNA follows: TGTGCCAGCAGGGACAGTTTAGCCAAAAACATTCAGTACTTC.

This clone was counted once. J is TRBJ2-7 and V is TRBV11-2, with D maybe TRBD2 (5 bases). This CDR3 is built from 12 residues. Trimming shortened V by 7 bases and J by 5 bases, and 12 bases separated the two germline ends. Germline CDR1 is SGHAT and CDR2 is FQNNGV. CDR3 amino acids: CASTHRGDEQYF. Here the CDR3 DNA reads TGTGCCAGCACCCATCGGGGAGACGAGCAGTACTTC.

This rearrangement joins TRBV2 to TRBJ2-2; possible D gene TRBD2, 5 bases. V shed 10 bases and J shed 7 bases, with 13 bases lying between them. The CDR3 loop spans 12 amino acids. CDR1 is SNHLY, CDR2 FYNNEI, per germline. The CDR3 loop is CATQPGIGELFF. CDR3 nucleotides: TGTGCCACCCAACCGGGGATCGGGGAGCTGTTTTTT. Full variable domain (remainder filled in from reference TRBV2 and TRBJ2-2): EPEVTQTPSHQVTQMGQEVILRCVPISNHLYFYWYRQILGQKVEFLVSFYNNEISEKSEIFDDQFSVERPDGSNFTLKIRSTKLEDSAMYFCATQPGIGELFFGEGSRLTVL.

V gene TRBV15 combines with J gene TRBJ1-2, with TRBD1 matching over 8 bases. Germline CDR1 is LNHNV and CDR2 is YYDKDF (reference sequence). This CDR3 region has 15 residues. With 2 bases clipped from V and 6 bases from J, the junction kept 8 bases outside the gene matches. The CDR3 here is CATSRIGQGGDGYTF. The CDR3 coding sequence is TGTGCCACCAGCAGAATAGGACAGGGAGGCGATGGCTACACCTTC. Full variable domain (outside the CDR3, taken from reference TRBV15 and TRBJ1-2): DAMVIQNPRYQVTQFGKPVTLSCSQTLNHNVMYWYQQKSSQAPKLLFHYYDKDFNNEADTPDNFQSRRPNTSFCFLDIRSPGLGDTAMYLCATSRIGQGGDGYTFGSGTRLTVV.

The chain links TRBV7-9 to TRBJ2-3; no firm D call. The CDR3 length is 15 residues. CDR1 SEHNR and CDR2 FQNEAQ come from the germline V gene (reference sequence). With 1 base removed from V and 0 bases from J, the gap between germline ends came to 8 bases. The CDR3 protein is CASSLDASSTDTQYF. CDR3 bases: TGTGCCAGCAGCTTAGATGCGTCTAGCACAGATACGCAGTATTTT.

The chain has TRBV30 and TRBJ1-1; D call uncertain. V was cut by 0 bases and J by 8 bases, with 10 bases left in between. The length of the CDR3 is 12 residues. CDR1 and CDR2 (germline): GTSNPN, SVGIG (reference sequence). CDR3: CAWSVSRVEAFF. CDR3 in DNA: TGTGCCTGGAGTGTATCTCGGGTCGAAGCTTTCTTT.

The V call is TRBV9, the J call TRBJ1-4; D gene ambiguous. Trimming pared 4 bases from V and 7 bases from J, leaving 14 bases between. CDR1 is SGDLS and CDR2 is YYNGEE in the germline V gene. This CDR3 region has 14 residues. The CDR3 nucleotides are TGTGCCAGCAGCCCCGAGGGCAGCAGTGAAAAACTGTTTTTT. Encoded protein: CASSPEGSSEKLFF.